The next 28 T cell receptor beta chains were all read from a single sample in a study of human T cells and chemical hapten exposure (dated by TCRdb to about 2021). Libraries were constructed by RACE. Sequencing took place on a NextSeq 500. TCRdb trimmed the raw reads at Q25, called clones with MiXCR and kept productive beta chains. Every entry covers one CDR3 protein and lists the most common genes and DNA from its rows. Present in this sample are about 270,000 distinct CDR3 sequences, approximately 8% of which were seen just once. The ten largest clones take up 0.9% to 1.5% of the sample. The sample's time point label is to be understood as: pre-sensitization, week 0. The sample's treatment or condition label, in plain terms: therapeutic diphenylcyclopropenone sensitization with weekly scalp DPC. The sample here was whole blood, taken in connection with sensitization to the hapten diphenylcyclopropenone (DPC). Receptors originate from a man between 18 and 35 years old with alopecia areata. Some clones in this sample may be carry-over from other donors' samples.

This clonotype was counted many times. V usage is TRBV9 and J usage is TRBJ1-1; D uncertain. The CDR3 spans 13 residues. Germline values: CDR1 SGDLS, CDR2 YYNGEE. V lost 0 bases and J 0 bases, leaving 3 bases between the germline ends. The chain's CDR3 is CASSVDLNTEAFF. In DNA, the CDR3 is TGTGCCAGCAGCGTAGATTTGAACACTGAAGCTTTCTTT.

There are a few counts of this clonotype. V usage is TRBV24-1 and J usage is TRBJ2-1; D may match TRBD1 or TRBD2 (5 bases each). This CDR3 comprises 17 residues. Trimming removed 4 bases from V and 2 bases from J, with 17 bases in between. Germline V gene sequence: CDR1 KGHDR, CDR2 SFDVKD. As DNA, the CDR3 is TGTGCCACCAGTGACGACCCGGGACGGATGACCTACAATGAGCAGTTCTTC. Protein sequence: CATSDDPGRMTYNEQFF.

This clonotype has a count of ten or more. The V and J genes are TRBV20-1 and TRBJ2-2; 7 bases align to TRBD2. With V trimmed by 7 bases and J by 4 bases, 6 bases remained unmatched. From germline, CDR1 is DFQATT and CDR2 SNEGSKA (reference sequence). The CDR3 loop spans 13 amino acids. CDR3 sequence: CSGGEGGTGELFF. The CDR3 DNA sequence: TGCAGTGGAGGGGAGGGCGGCACCGGGGAGCTGTTTTTT.

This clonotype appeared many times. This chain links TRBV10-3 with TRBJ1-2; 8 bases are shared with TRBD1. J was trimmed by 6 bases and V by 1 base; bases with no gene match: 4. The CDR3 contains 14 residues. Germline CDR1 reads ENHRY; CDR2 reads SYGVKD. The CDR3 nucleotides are TGTGCCATCAGTGAGTTCTCGACAGGGGATGGCTACACCTTC. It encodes CAISEFSTGDGYTF.

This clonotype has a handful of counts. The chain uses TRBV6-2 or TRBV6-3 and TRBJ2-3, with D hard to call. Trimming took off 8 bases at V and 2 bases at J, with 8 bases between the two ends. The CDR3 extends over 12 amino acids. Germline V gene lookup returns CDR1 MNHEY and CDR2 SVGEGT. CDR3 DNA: TGTGCCAGCGGCTTATTCACAGATACGCAGTATTTT. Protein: CASGLFTDTQYF.

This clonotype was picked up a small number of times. The CDR3, as DNA: TGTGCCAGCAGACCCCGGGAGAAGGTGCCTTCGGGCTACACCTTC. Translated: CASRPREKVPSGYTF. V is TRBV12-3 or TRBV12-4 and J is TRBJ1-2; D is ambiguous. This CDR3 spans 15 amino acids. Deletions cut 6 bases from V and 8 bases from J, with 22 bases between.

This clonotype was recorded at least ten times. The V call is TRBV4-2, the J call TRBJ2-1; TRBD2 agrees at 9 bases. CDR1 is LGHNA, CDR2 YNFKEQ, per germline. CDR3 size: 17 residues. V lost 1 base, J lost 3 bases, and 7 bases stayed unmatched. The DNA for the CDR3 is TGTGCCAGCAGCCAAGGATCACTGACTAGCGGCTACAATGAGCAGTTCTTC. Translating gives CASSQGSLTSGYNEQFF.

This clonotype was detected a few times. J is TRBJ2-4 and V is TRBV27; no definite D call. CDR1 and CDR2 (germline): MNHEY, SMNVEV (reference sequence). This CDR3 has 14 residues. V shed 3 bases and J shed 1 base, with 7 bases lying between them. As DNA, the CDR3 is TGTGCCAGCAGTTTCTCCGGGGCCAAAAACATTCAGTACTTC. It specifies CASSFSGAKNIQYF.

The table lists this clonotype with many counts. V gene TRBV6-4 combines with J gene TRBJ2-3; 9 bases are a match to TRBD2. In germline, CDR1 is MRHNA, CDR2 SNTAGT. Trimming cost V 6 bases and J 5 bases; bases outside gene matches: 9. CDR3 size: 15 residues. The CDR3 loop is CASSHLAGAGDTQYF. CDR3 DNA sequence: TGTGCCAGCAGCCACTTAGCGGGGGCGGGAGATACGCAGTATTTT.

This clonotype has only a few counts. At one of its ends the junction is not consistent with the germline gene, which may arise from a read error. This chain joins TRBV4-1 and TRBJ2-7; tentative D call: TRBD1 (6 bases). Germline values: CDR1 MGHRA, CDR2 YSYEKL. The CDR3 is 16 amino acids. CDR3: CASRQGFQGSSYEQYF. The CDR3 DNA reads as TGCGCCAGCAGACAAGGATTCCAGGGGAGCTCCTACGAGCAGTACTTC.

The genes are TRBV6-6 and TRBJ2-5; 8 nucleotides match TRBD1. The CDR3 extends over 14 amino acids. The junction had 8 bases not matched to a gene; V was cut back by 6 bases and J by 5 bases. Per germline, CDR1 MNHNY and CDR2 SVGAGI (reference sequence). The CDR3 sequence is CASRPDRARETQYF. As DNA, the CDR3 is TGTGCCAGCAGACCGGACAGGGCCAGGGAGACCCAGTACTTC.

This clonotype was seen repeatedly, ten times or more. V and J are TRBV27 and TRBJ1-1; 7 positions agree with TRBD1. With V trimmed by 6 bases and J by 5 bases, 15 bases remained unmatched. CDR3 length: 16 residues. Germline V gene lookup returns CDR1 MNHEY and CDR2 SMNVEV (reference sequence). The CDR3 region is CASSSVGQDRGTEAFF. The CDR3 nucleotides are TGTGCCAGCAGCTCCGTTGGACAGGATCGTGGTACTGAAGCTTTCTTT.

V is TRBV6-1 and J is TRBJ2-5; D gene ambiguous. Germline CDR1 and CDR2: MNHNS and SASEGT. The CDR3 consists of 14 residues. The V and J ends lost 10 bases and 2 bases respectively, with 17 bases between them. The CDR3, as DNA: TGTGCCACCAAACCTCAGCGTTGGCAAGAGACCCAGTACTTC. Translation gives CATKPQRWQETQYF.

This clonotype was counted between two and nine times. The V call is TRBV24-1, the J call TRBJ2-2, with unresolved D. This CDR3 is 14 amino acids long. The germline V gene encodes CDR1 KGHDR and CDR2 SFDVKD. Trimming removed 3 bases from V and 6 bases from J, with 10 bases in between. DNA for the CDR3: TGTGCCACCAGTGATACGACACGGCCCGGGGAGCTGTTTTTT. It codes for CATSDTTRPGELFF.

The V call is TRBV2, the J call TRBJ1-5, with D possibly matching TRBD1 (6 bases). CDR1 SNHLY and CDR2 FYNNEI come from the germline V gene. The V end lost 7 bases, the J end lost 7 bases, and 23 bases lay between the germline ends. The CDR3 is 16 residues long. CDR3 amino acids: CASMAPEGGREQPQHF. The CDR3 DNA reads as TGTGCCAGCATGGCCCCGGAGGGGGGGCGCGAACAGCCCCAGCATTTT.

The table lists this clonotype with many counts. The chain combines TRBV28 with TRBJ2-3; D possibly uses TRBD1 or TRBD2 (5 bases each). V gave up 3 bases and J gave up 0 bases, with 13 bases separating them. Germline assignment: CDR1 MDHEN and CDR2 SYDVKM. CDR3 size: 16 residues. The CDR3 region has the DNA TGTGCCAGCAGTTTGTGGGACGGGACCAGCACAGATACGCAGTATTTT. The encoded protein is CASSLWDGTSTDTQYF.

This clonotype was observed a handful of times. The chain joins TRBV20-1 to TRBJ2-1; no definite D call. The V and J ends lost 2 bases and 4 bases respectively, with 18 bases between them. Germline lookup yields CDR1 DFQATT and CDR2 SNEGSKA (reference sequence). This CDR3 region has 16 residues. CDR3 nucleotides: TGCAGTGCTAGAACGGGTTCCCCTGACATGTACAATGAGCAGTTCTTC. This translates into CSARTGSPDMYNEQFF.

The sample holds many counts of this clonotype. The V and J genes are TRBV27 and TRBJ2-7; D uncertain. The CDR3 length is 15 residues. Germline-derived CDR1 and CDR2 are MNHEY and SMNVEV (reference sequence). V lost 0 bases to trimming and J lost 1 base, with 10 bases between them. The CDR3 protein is CASSLSRPFSYEQYF. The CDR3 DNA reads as TGTGCCAGCAGTTTATCGCGGCCGTTTTCCTACGAGCAGTACTTC.

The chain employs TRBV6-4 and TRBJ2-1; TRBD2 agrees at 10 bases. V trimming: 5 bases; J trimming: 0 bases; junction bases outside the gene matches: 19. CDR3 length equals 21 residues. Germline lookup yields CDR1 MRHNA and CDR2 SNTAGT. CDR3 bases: TGTGCCAGCAGTTCCCTACTCGTTTGGGAGCGGGGGGGCTTCTCCTACAATGAGCAGTTCTTC. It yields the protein CASSSLLVWERGGFSYNEQFF.

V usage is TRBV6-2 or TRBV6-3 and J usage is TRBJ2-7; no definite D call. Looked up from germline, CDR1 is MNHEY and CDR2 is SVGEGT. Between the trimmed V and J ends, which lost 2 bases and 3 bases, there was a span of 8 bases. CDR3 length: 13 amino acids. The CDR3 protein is CASSYALNYEQYF. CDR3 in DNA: TGTGCCAGCAGTTACGCTCTGAACTACGAGCAGTACTTC.

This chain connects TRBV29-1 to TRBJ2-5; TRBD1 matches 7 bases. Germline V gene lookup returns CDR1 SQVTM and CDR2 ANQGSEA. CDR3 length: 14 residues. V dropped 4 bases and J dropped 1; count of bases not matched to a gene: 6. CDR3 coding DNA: TGCAGCGTTGGGGTCCCAGGGGGCCAAGAGACCCAGTACTTC. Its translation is CSVGVPGGQETQYF.

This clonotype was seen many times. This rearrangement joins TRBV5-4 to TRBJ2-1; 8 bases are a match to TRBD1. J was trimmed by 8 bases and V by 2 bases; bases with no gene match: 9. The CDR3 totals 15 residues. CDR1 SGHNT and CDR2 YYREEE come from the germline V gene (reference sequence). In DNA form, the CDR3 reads TGTGCCAGCAGCTTTCTCCAGGGGGCGCTGGATGAGCAGTTCTTC. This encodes CASSFLQGALDEQFF.

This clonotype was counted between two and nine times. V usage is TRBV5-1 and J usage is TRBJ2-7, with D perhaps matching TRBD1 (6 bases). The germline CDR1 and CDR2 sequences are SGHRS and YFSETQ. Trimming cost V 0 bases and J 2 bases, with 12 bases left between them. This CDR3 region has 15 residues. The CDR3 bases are TGCGCCAGCAGCTTGGCCCCGGGACACACCTACGAGCAGTACTTC. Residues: CASSLAPGHTYEQYF.

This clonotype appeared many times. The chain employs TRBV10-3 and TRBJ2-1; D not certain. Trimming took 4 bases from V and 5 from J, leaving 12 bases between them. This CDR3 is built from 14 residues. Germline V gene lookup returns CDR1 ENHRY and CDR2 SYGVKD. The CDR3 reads CAISAGRRDNEQFF. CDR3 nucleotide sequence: TGTGCCATCAGTGCGGGTCGTAGAGACAATGAGCAGTTCTTC.

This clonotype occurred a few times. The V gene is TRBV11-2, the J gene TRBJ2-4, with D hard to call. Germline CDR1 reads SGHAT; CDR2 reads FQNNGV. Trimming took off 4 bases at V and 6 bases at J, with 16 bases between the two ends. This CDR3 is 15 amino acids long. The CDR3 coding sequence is TGTGCCAGCAGCTCTTTACCGGGCTCGTTAAACATTCAGTACTTC. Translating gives CASSSLPGSLNIQYF.

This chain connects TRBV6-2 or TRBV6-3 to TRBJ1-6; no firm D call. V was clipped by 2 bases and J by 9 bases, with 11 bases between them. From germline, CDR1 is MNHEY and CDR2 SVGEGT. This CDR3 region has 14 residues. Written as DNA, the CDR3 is TGTGCCAGCAGTTACGTTCCCCGCCGTTCACCCCTCCACTTT. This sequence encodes CASSYVPRRSPLHF.

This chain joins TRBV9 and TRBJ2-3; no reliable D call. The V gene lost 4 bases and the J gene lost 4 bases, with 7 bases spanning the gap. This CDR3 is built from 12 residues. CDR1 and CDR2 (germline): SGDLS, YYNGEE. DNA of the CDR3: TGTGCCAGCAGCCCCCACTCAGATACGCAGTATTTT. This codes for CASSPHSDTQYF. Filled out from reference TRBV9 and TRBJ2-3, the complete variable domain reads DSGVTQTPKHLITATGQRVTLRCSPRSGDLSVYWYQQSLDQGLQFLIQYYNGEERAKGNILERFSAQQFPDLHSELNLSSLELGDSALYFCASSPHSDTQYFGPGTRLTVL.

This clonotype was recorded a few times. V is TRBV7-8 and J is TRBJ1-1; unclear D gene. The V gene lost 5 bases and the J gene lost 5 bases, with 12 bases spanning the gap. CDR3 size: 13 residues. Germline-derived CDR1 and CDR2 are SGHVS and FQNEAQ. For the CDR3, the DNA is TGTGCCAGCAGCCTGGAGGGTTGGACTGAAGCTTTCTTT. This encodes CASSLEGWTEAFF.